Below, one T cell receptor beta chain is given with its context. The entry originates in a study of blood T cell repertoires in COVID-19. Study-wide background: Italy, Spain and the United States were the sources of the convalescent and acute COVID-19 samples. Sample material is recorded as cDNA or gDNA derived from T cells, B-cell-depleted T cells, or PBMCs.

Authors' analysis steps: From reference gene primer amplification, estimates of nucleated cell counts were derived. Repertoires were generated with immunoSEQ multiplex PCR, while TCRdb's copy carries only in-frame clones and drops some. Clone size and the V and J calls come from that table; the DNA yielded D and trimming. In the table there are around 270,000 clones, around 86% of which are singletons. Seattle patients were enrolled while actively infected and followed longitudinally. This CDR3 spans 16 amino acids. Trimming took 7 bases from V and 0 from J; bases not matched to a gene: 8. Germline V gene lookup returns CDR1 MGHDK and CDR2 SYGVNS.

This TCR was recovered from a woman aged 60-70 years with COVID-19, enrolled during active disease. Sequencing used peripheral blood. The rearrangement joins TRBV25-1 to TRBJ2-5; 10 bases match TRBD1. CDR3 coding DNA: TGTGCCAGCAAATCCTGGACAGGGGGACACCAAGAGACCCAGTACTTC. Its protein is CASKSWTGGHQETQYF. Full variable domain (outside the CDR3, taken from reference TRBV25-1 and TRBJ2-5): EADIYQTPRYLVIGTGKKITLECSQTMGHDKMYWYQQDPGMELHLIHYSYGVNSTEKGDLSSESTVSRIRTEHFPLTLESARPSHTSQYLCASKSWTGGHQETQYFGPGTRLLVL.